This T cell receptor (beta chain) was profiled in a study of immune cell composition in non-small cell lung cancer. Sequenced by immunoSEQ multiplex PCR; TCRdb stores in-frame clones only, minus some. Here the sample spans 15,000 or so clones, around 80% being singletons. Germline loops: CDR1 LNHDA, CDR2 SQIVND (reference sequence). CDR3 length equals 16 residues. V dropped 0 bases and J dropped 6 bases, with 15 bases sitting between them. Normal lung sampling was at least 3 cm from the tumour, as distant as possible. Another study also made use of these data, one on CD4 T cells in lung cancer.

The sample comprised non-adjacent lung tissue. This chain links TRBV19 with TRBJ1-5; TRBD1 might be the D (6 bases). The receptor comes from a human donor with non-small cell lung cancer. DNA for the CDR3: TGTGCCAGTAGTATAGATCTGTCAGGGGCCGGTCAGCCCCAGCATTTT. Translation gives CASSIDLSGAGQPQHF.